The T cell receptor beta chain described here comes from a study of T-cell memory formation after mild COVID-19. Notes on the study in general: Clones that got smaller from day 15 to 85 had even CD4/CD8, while clones growing later tipped toward CD4+. Contracting clones localized mainly to CM and EM when CD4+ and mainly to EMRA when CD8+.

A few counts support this clonotype. Antigen unknown. TCRdb re-analysed the 5' RACE reads in MiXCR, keeping a single row per CDR3 protein. This sample yields 250,000 to 350,000 distinct CDR3 sequences, of which 15% to 20% are seen a single time; roughly 21% belongs to the top ten. This clonotype was sampled from a young man who had mild COVID-19 (a few samples of this study predate the infection). Cell type and time point are not known. Material for sequencing was PBMCs or a T cell subset sorted from them (not recorded which).

The CDR3 reads CASSPRSLTSGGNEQFF. The DNA for the CDR3 is TGTGCCAGCAGTCCCCGCTCGCTCACTAGCGGGGGGAATGAGCAGTTCTTC. V gene TRBV7-9 combines with J gene TRBJ2-1; 12 nucleotides agree with TRBD2. Per germline, CDR1 SEHNR and CDR2 FQNEAQ (reference sequence). This CDR3 has 17 amino acids. With 6 bases clipped from V and 7 bases from J, the junction kept 13 bases outside the gene matches.